The 16 T cell receptor beta chains listed next were all sequenced from one sample in a study of blood T cell repertoires in COVID-19. TCRdb's table, derived via immunoSEQ multiplex PCR, lists solely in-frame clones and lacks some. The sample has around 150,000 clones, more than 75% seen once. The material sequenced was peripheral blood. These receptor sequences come from a man in his 60s who had recovered from COVID-19.

This clone was observed once. The chain uses TRBV7-2 and TRBJ2-1; D ambiguous. Germline V lookup: CDR1 SGHTA, CDR2 FQGNSA. CDR3 length: 13 residues. V lost 3 bases to trimming and J lost 9 bases, with 12 bases between them. The CDR3 DNA reads as TGTGCCAGCAGCTTTCCACAGTTGAGTGAGCAGTTCTTC. Residues: CASSFPQLSEQFF.

The rearrangement links TRBV10-3 to TRBJ2-1; D perhaps matches TRBD1 (6 bases). Per germline, CDR1 ENHRY and CDR2 SYGVKD. The V end was cut by 6 bases, the J end by 10 bases, with 10 bases between. This CDR3 comprises 11 residues. DNA of the CDR3: TGTGCCATCAGGAACAGGGTGGAGCAGTTCTTC. Its protein product is CAIRNRVEQFF.

The J gene is TRBJ2-1, the V gene TRBV19, with 8 bases matching TRBD2. The CDR3 runs 13 residues. J lost 5 bases, V lost 7 bases, and 4 bases had no gene match. Germline CDR1 and CDR2: LNHDA and SQIVND (reference sequence). In nucleotides, the CDR3 is TGTGCCAGTAAACCGGGGGGGGACAATGAGCAGTTCTTC. Translating gives CASKPGGDNEQFF.

This clone was seen a handful of times. Other DNA sequences in the same sample also yield this CDR3. The chain has TRBV28 and TRBJ1-4; D may be TRBD1 (6 bases). The CDR3 has 14 residues. The germline CDR1 and CDR2 sequences are MDHEN and SYDVKM. V was pared by 3 bases and J by 4 bases, with 9 bases between. The CDR3 protein is CASSLGTSNEKLFF. The CDR3 coding sequence is TGTGCCAGCAGTTTGGGGACAAGTAATGAAAAACTGTTTTTT.

The chain recombines TRBV28 with TRBJ2-3; D may be TRBD2 (6 bases). The CDR3 extends over 13 amino acids. Germline V gene lookup returns CDR1 MDHEN and CDR2 SYDVKM. Trimming cost V 6 bases and J 10 bases, with 17 bases left between them. CDR3 region: CASRLTGTRAQYF. The CDR3 DNA follows: TGTGCCAGCAGACTTACCGGGACTCGAGCGCAGTATTTT.

V is TRBV19 and J is TRBJ2-1, with 8 bases lining up with TRBD2. This CDR3 region has 15 residues. Germline V gives CDR1 LNHDA, CDR2 SQIVND (reference sequence). J gave up 6 bases and V 2 bases, and 6 bases lay outside the gene matches. The CDR3 protein is CASSILVAGSNEQFF. The CDR3 bases are TGTGCCAGTAGTATATTGGTAGCGGGAAGCAATGAGCAGTTCTTC.

The CDR3 loop reads CASRLDRVGYEQYF. The CDR3 region has the DNA TGTGCCAGCAGGCTGGACAGGGTCGGCTACGAGCAGTACTTC. This chain uses TRBV28 with TRBJ2-7; 8 positions agree with TRBD1. V dropped 6 bases and J dropped 3; count of bases not matched to a gene: 7. This CDR3 comprises 14 residues. Per the germline V gene, CDR1 is MDHEN and CDR2 is SYDVKM. Based on the CDR3 plus reference TRBV28 and TRBJ2-7, the full variable domain is DVKVTQSSRYLVKRTGEKVFLECVQDMDHENMFWYRQDPGLGLRLIYFSYDVKMKEKGDIPEGYSVSREKKERFSLILESASTNQTSMYLCASRLDRVGYEQYFGPGTRLTVT.

This sequence joins TRBV28 and TRBJ2-3; D is possibly TRBD2 (6 bases). The CDR3 is 13 amino acids. V lost 11 bases, J lost 4 bases, and 16 bases lay in between. Germline V CDR1 and CDR2: MDHEN, SYDVKM. CDR3 amino acids: CAVAGLLADTQYF. The CDR3 DNA follows: TGTGCCGTCGCGGGGCTTTTGGCAGATACGCAGTATTTT.

This clone was picked up a small number of times. This chain joins TRBV7-9 and TRBJ2-3; D is perhaps TRBD2 (5 bases). The CDR3 is made up of 15 amino acids. Trimming removed 6 bases from V and 2 bases from J, with 15 bases in between. Germline V gene sequence: CDR1 SEHNR, CDR2 FQNEAQ (reference sequence). CDR3 loop: CASRPGLLATDTQYF. The CDR3 nucleotides are TGTGCCAGCAGACCCGGACTCCTCGCCACAGATACGCAGTATTTT.

This sequence joins TRBV28 and TRBJ2-3, with a weak D call TRBD1 (6 bases). The CDR3 has 13 amino acids. V shed 6 bases and J shed 3 bases, with 10 bases lying between them. Germline V lookup: CDR1 MDHEN, CDR2 SYDVKM. The CDR3 region is CASSRTGTDTQYF. CDR3 DNA: TGTGCCAGCAGCCGCACAGGGACAGATACGCAGTATTTT.

This clone appeared a few times. This chain uses TRBV9 with TRBJ1-1, with 11 bases matching TRBD1. The germline CDR1 and CDR2 sequences are SGDLS and YYNGEE. The CDR3 sequence is 14 residues long. The V and J ends lost 0 bases and 6 bases, in that order; junction bases with no gene match: 1. The CDR3 nucleotides are TGTGCCAGCAGCGTAGGGACAGGGGGCCCTGAAGCTTTCTTT. This translates into CASSVGTGGPEAFF.

The chain combines TRBV28 with TRBJ2-3; possibly TRBD1 for D (8 bases). Germline assignment: CDR1 MDHEN and CDR2 SYDVKM. Trimming removed 11 bases from V and 5 bases from J, with 17 bases in between. CDR3 length equals 13 residues. The CDR3 reads CAGGGTGGDTQYF. For the CDR3, the DNA is TGTGCCGGGGGGGGGACAGGCGGAGATACGCAGTATTTT.

The chain uses TRBV2 and TRBJ2-7, with 7 positions matching TRBD2. Germline trimming cut 1 base from V and 3 bases from J; bases unmatched to any gene: 9. Germline V gives CDR1 SNHLY, CDR2 FYNNEI. This CDR3 contains 16 residues. This CDR3 is CASSEGLAGEIYEQYF. The CDR3 DNA is TGTGCCAGCAGTGAAGGGCTGGCGGGAGAGATCTACGAGCAGTACTTC.

This clone was seen more than once but under ten times. In DNA form, the CDR3 reads TGTGCCAGCAAGGAGGGCCCTTTGAACGATGAGCAGTTCTTC. It translates to CASKEGPLNDEQFF. The J gene is TRBJ2-1, the V gene TRBV6-5; TRBD2 might be the D (6 bases). V lost 7 bases, J lost 8 bases, and 18 bases lay in between. Per the germline V gene, CDR1 is MNHEY and CDR2 is SVGAGI. This CDR3 contains 14 residues.

Concerning this clone: Sequence at one end of the junction differs from germline and may be a read error. The J gene is TRBJ1-4, the V gene TRBV2; TRBD1 agrees at 9 bases. Germline values: CDR1 SNHLY, CDR2 FYNNEI. The CDR3 has 14 amino acids. In DNA, the CDR3 is TGTGCCAGCAGGGAAGACAGGGGGGTTGAAAAACTGTTTTTT. As protein: CASREDRGVEKLFF.

The chain carries TRBV4-1 and TRBJ1-1, with D possibly being TRBD1 (6 bases). Per the germline V gene, CDR1 is MGHRA and CDR2 is YSYEKL. Between the trimmed V and J ends, which lost 4 bases and 2 bases, there was a span of 17 bases. This CDR3 spans 16 amino acids. This chain's CDR3 is CASSPSRDISNTEAFF. The CDR3 DNA is TGCGCCAGCAGCCCATCCCGGGACATCTCAAACACTGAAGCTTTCTTT.